These 14 T cell receptor beta chains were all obtained from the same sample, sequenced in a study of blood T cell repertoires in COVID-19. The protocol was immunoSEQ multiplex PCR, while the TCRdb copy is restricted to in-frame clones and leaves out a portion. In the table there are hundreds of thousands of clones, roughly 90% of which are singletons. The specimen sequenced was peripheral blood. The origin of the receptors is a woman aged 40 to 50 with COVID-19, enrolled during active disease.

The rearrangement uses TRBV29-1 and TRBJ2-7; TRBD1 agrees at 8 bases. Germline CDR1 and CDR2: SQVTM and ANQGSEA. The CDR3 is 12 residues long. Trimming took 8 bases from V and 5 from J; bases not matched to a gene: 8. The CDR3 DNA follows: TGCAGCATTACAGGGGGGAAACACGAGCAGTACTTC. Its translation is CSITGGKHEQYF.

The chain links TRBV19 to TRBJ2-6, with TRBD1 identical over 10 bases. CDR3 length: 16 residues. V lost 7 bases, J lost 0 bases, and 3 bases stayed unmatched. Germline values: CDR1 LNHDA, CDR2 SQIVND (reference sequence). This CDR3 reads CASTDRGSSGANVLTF. CDR3 DNA sequence: TGTGCCAGTACGGACAGGGGGAGCTCTGGGGCCAACGTCCTGACTTTC.

The V gene is TRBV28, the J gene TRBJ2-1; 8 positions agree with TRBD2. This CDR3 has 16 residues. Germline V lookup: CDR1 MDHEN, CDR2 SYDVKM. J lost 7 bases, V lost 5 bases, and 13 bases had no gene match. For the CDR3, the DNA is TGTGCCAGCAGTCCCTCCGGGGGGGAATCGTTTAATGAGCAGTTCTTC. It translates to CASSPSGGESFNEQFF. Combining the CDR3 with reference TRBV28 and TRBJ2-1 gives the whole variable domain DVKVTQSSRYLVKRTGEKVFLECVQDMDHENMFWYRQDPGLGLRLIYFSYDVKMKEKGDIPEGYSVSREKKERFSLILESASTNQTSMYLCASSPSGGESFNEQFFGPGTRLTVL.

This chain joins TRBV2 and TRBJ1-1; D gene ambiguous. Trimming took off 3 bases at V and 1 base at J, with 9 bases between the two ends. The CDR3 totals 14 residues. Germline-derived CDR1 and CDR2 are SNHLY and FYNNEI. DNA for the CDR3: TGTGCCAGCAGTGATACATCGGGGAACACTGAAGCTTTCTTT. This codes for CASSDTSGNTEAFF.

This chain connects TRBV10-3 to TRBJ1-3; D remains unclear. Between the trimmed V and J ends, which lost 8 bases and 2 bases, there was a span of 13 bases. Germline lookup yields CDR1 ENHRY and CDR2 SYGVKD. The CDR3 sequence is 14 residues long. CDR3 nucleotide sequence: TGTGCCATCCTAAACCCCGGGGCTGGAAACACCATATATTTT. Its translation is CAILNPGAGNTIYF.

CDR3 DNA sequence: TGTGCCAGCAGCCCCGGACTAGCGGCTCGGGTGACCCAGTACTTC. It is translated as CASSPGLAARVTQYF. V usage is TRBV5-4 and J usage is TRBJ2-5; 10 positions match TRBD2. V gave up 4 bases and J gave up 7 bases; unmatched junction bases: 10. This CDR3 is built from 15 residues. Germline CDR1 and CDR2: SGHNT and YYREEE (reference sequence).

This rearrangement joins TRBV19 to TRBJ2-7, with TRBD2 matching 8 bases. The V and J ends lost 4 bases and 0 bases, in that order; junction bases with no gene match: 8. There are 16 residues in the CDR3. Germline values: CDR1 LNHDA, CDR2 SQIVND (reference sequence). CDR3 sequence reads: CASSTSGGGHSYEQYF. CDR3 coding DNA: TGTGCCAGTAGTACCTCCGGGGGGGGGCACTCCTACGAGCAGTACTTC.

In regard to this clone: One end of the junction is discordant with germline, which a read error may explain. Other DNA sequences from this sample encode an identical CDR3 as well. The chain combines TRBV28 with TRBJ1-5, with no clear D. Germline assignment: CDR1 MDHEN and CDR2 SYDVKM. The CDR3 consists of 13 residues. The CDR3 DNA follows: TGTGCCAGCTGGAGGGATAGCAATCAGCCTCAGCATTTT. It encodes CASWRDSNQPQHF.

The J gene is TRBJ2-3, the V gene TRBV19; D is unresolved. V was pared by 3 bases and J by 0 bases, with 7 bases between. The CDR3 contains 14 residues. Germline CDR1 is LNHDA and CDR2 is SQIVND (reference sequence). This chain's CDR3 is CASSISPSTDTQYF. The CDR3, as DNA: TGTGCCAGTAGTATTAGTCCTAGCACAGATACGCAGTATTTT.

The rearrangement links TRBV7-3 to TRBJ1-5, with D perhaps TRBD1 (5 bases). This CDR3 spans 16 amino acids. V was clipped by 2 bases and J by 2 bases, with 13 bases between them. The germline CDR1 and CDR2 sequences are SGHTA and FQGTGA. The CDR3 loop reads CASSLAGPGGNQPQHF. The CDR3, as DNA: TGTGCCAGCAGCTTAGCAGGGCCGGGGGGCAATCAGCCCCAGCATTTT.

The V call is TRBV5-1, the J call TRBJ2-1, with D perhaps TRBD2 (6 bases). The CDR3 sequence is 15 residues long. V was cut by 0 bases and J by 1 base, with 8 bases left in between. Per germline, CDR1 SGHRS and CDR2 YFSETQ. Written as DNA, the CDR3 is TGCGCCAGCAGCTTGGGACTAGTTTCCTACAATGAGCAGTTCTTC. Amino acid sequence: CASSLGLVSYNEQFF.

The chain carries TRBV5-5 and TRBJ1-6; D perhaps matches TRBD1 (5 bases). Germline V gene lookup returns CDR1 SGHKS and CDR2 YYEKEE (reference sequence). The CDR3 has 16 amino acids. V lost 4 bases, J lost 9 bases, and 20 bases lay in between. The CDR3: CASSLRAPGSGSPLHF. The CDR3 coding sequence is TGTGCCAGCAGCCTTCGCGCCCCAGGGTCCGGTTCACCCCTCCACTTT.

A few counts support this clone. The J gene is TRBJ2-5, the V gene TRBV7-2; possible D gene TRBD1, 6 bases. Germline V lookup: CDR1 SGHTA, CDR2 FQGNSA. The CDR3 length is 15 residues. Trimming took 7 bases from V and 5 from J, leaving 20 bases between them. CDR3 coding DNA: TGTGCCAGCACCCCGAGGCAGGGGTCCGGGGAGACCCAGTACTTC. The encoded protein is CASTPRQGSGETQYF.

The chain has TRBV2 and TRBJ1-2, with D hard to call. Between the trimmed V and J ends, which lost 5 bases and 4 bases, there was a span of 8 bases. Germline V lookup: CDR1 SNHLY, CDR2 FYNNEI. This CDR3 comprises 12 residues. CDR3 bases: TGTGCCAGCAGTCCGGGGATCTATGGCTACACCTTC. Its protein product is CASSPGIYGYTF.